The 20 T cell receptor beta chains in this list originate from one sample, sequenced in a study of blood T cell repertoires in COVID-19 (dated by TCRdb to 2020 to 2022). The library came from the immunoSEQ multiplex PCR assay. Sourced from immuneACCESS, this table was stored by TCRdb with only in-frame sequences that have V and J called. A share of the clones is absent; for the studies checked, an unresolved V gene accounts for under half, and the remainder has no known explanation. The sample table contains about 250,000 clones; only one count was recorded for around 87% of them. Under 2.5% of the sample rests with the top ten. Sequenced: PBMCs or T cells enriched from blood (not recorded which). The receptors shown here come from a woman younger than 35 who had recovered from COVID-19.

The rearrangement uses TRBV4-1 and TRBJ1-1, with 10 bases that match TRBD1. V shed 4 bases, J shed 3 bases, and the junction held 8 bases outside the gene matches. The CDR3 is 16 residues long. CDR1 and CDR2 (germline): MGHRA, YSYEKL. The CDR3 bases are TGCGCCAGCAGCCGGAGAACAGACAGGGGGCACACTGAAGCTTTCTTT. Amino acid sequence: CASSRRTDRGHTEAFF.

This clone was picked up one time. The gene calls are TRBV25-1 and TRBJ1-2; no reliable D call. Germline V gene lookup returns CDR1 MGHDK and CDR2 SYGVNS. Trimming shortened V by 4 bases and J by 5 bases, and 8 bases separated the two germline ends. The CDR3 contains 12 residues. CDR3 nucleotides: TGTGCCAGCAGTGCCGGCGGTTATGGCTACACCTTC. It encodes CASSAGGYGYTF.

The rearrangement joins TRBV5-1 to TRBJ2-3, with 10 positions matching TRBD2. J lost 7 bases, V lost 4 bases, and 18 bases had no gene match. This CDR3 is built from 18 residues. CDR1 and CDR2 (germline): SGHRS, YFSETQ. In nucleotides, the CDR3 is TGCGCCAGCAGCCGAGCACCTAGCGGGGGCGCTACACAAAATACGCAGTATTTT. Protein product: CASSRAPSGGATQNTQYF.

The CDR3 reads CASSLRRLVTDTQYF. In DNA form, the CDR3 reads TGTGCCAGCAGTTTAAGGCGGCTAGTCACAGATACGCAGTATTTT. This rearrangement joins TRBV27 to TRBJ2-3; D ambiguous. Germline assignment: CDR1 MNHEY and CDR2 SMNVEV (reference sequence). The CDR3 is 15 residues long. Trimming pared 2 bases from V and 2 bases from J, leaving 11 bases between.

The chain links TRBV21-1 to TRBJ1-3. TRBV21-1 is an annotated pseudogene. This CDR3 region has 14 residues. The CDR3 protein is CAPKGGKAGNTIYF. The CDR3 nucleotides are TGTGCCCCCAAGGGGGGGAAGGCTGGAAACACCATATATTTT.

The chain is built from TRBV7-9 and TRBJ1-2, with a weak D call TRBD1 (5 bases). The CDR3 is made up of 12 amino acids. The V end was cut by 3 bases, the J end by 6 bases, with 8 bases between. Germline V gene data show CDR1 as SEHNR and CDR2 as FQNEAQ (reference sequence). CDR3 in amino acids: CASSFEGDGYTF. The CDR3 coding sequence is TGTGCCAGCAGCTTCGAAGGGGATGGCTACACCTTC.

The CDR3 nucleotides are TGTGCCAGCAGCCCTTACGGAACAGGTAGAGAGACCCAGTACTTC. This codes for CASSPYGTGRETQYF. This sequence joins TRBV5-4 and TRBJ2-5, with D perhaps TRBD1 (5 bases). The CDR3 length is 15 residues. V was cut by 4 bases and J by 4 bases, with 17 bases left in between. Germline values: CDR1 SGHNT, CDR2 YYREEE (reference sequence).

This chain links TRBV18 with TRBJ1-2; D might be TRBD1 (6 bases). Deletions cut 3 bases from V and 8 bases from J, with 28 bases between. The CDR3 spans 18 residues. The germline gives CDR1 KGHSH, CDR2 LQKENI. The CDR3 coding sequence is TGTGCCAGCTCACCGACCACAGGGCAGGAATTTTTTCTGGGCGGCTACACCTTC. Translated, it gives CASSPTTGQEFFLGGYTF.

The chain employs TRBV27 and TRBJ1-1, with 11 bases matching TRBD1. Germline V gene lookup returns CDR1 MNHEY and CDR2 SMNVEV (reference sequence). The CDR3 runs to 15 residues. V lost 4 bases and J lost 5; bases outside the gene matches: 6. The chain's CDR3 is CASSSGTGGYTEAFF. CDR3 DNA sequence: TGTGCCAGCAGTTCCGGGACAGGGGGTTATACTGAAGCTTTCTTT.

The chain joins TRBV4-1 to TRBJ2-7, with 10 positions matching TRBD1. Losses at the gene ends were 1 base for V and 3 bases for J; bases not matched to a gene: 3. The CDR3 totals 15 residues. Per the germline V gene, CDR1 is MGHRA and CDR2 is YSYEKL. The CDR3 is CASSQAGTGDYEQYF. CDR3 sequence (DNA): TGCGCCAGCAGCCAAGCCGGGACAGGGGACTACGAGCAGTACTTC.

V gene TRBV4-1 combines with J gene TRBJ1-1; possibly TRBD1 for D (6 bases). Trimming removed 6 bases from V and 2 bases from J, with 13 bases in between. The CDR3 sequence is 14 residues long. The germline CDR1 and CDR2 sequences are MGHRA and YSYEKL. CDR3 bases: TGCGCCAGCAGTCCCTCCAGGGGAAACACTGAAGCTTTCTTT. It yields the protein CASSPSRGNTEAFF.

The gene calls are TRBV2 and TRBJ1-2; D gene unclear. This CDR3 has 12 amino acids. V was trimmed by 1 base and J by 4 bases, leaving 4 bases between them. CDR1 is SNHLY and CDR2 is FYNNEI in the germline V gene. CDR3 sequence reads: CASSEDSYGYTF. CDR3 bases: TGTGCCAGCAGTGAAGACAGCTATGGCTACACCTTC.

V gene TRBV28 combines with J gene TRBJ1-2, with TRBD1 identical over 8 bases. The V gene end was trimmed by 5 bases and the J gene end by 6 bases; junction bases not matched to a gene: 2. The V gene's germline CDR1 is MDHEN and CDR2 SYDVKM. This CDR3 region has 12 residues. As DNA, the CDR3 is TGTGCCAGCAGTGGACAGGGCCATGGCTACACCTTC. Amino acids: CASSGQGHGYTF.

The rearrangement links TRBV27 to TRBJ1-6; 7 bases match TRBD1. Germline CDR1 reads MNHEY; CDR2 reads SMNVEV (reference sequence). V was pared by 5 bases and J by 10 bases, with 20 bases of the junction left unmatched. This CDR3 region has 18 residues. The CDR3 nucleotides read TGTGCCAGCAGTACTCTAGGGGGCGCATACGGATTCGGGTCACCCCTCCACTTT. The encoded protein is CASSTLGGAYGFGSPLHF.

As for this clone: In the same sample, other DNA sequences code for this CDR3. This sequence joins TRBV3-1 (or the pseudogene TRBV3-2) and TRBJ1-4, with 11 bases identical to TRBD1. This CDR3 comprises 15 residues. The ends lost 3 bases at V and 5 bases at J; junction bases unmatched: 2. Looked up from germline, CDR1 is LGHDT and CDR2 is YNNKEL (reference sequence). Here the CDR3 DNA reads TGTGCCAGCAGCCACCGGACAGGGGGCAATGAAAAACTGTTTTTT. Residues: CASSHRTGGNEKLFF.

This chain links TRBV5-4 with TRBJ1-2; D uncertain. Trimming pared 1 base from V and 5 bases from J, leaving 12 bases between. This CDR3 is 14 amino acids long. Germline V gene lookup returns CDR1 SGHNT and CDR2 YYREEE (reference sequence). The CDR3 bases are TGTGCCAGCAGCTTGTCCCTCTCACTTTATGGCTACACCTTC. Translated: CASSLSLSLYGYTF.

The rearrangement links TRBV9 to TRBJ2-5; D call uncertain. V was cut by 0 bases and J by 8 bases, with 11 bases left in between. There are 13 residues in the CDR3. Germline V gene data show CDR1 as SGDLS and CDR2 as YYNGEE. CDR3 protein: CASSVEDRRTQYF. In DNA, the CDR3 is TGTGCCAGCAGCGTAGAAGATCGGAGAACCCAGTACTTC.

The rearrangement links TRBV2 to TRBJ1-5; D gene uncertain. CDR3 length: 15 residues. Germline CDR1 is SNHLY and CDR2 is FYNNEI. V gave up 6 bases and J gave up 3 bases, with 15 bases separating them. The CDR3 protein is CASRPGQAPNQPQHF. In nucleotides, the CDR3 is TGTGCCAGCAGGCCCGGCCAGGCGCCCAATCAGCCCCAGCATTTT.

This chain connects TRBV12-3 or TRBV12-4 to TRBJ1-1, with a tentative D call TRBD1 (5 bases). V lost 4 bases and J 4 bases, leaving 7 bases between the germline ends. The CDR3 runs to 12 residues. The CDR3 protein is CASSSQGTEAFF. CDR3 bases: TGTGCCAGCAGTTCTCAGGGCACTGAAGCTTTCTTT.

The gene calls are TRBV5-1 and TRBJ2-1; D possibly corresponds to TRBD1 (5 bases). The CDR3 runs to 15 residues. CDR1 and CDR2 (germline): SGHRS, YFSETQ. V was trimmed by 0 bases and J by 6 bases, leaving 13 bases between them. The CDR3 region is CASSLGPPGPNEQFF. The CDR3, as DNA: TGCGCCAGCAGCTTGGGGCCCCCAGGGCCCAATGAGCAGTTCTTC. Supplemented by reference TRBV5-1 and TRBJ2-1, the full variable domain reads KAGVTQTPRYLIKTRGQQVTLSCSPISGHRSVSWYQQTPGQGLQFLFEYFSETQRNKGNFPGRFSGRQFSNSRSEMNVSTLELGDSALYLCASSLGPPGPNEQFFGPGTRLTVL.